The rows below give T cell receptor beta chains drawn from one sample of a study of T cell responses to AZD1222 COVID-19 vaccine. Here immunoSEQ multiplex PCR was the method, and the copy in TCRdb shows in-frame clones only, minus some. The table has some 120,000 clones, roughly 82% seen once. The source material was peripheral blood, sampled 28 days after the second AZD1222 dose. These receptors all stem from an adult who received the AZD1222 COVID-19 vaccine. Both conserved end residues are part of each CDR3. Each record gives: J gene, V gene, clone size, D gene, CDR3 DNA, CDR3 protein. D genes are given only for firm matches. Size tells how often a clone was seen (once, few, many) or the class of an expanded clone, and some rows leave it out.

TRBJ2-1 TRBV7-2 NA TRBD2 TGTGCCAGCAGCCAAAATAGCGGGGTCATTATGGGTGAGCAGTTCTTC CASSQNSGVIMGEQFF
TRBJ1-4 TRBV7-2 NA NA TGTGCCAGCAGCTTAGGGGAGGCCCTTAATGAAAAACTGTTTTTT CASSLGEALNEKLFF
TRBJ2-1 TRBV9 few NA TGTGCCAGCAGCGTAGAGGGTTTTATGAGGGTAAACTCCTACAATGAGCAGTTCTTC CASSVEGFMRVNSYNEQFF
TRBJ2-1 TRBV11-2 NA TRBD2 TGTGCCAGCAGCCTGAGGAGCGGGGGGGTTAGTGAGCAGTTCTTC CASSLRSGGVSEQFF
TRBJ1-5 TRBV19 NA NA TGTGCCAGTAAAACAGCCCCACAGCCCCAGCATTTT CASKTAPQPQHF
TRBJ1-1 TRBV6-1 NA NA TGTGCCAGCAGTGAAGACGGAGAAGCTTTCTTT CASSEDGEAFF
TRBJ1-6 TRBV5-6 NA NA TGTGCCAGCAGCTTGCTTGCCAATTCACCCCTCCACTTT CASSLLANSPLHF
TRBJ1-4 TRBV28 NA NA TGTGCCAGCAGTCAGGGGTTCCGTGAAAAACTGTTTTTT CASSQGFREKLFF
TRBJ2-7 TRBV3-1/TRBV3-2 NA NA TGTGCCAGCAGCCAAGACATGGACTACGAGCAGTACTTC CASSQDMDYEQYF
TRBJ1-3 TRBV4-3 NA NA TGCGCCAGCAGCCAAGGAGCCGGGTCTGGAAACACCATATATTTT CASSQGAGSGNTIYF
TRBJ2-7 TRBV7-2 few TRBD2 TGTGCCAGCAGCTTAGAATTTAGCGGGGGCTCCTACGAGCAGTACTTC CASSLEFSGGSYEQYF
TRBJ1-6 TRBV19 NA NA TGTGCCTCGGCCCAGGGCGATTCACCCCTCCACTTT CASAQGDSPLHF
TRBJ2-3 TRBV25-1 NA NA TGTGCCAGCAGTGTCCAGGGATCAGATACGCAGTATTTT CASSVQGSDTQYF
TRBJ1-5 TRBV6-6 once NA TGTGCCAGCAGTTATTGGGGTCCGAATCAGCCCCAGCATTTT CASSYWGPNQPQHF
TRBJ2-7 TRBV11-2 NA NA TGTGCCAGCAGCTTTGTGGGACGGGCCTACGAGCAGTACTTC CASSFVGRAYEQYF
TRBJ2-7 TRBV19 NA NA TGTGCCAGTAGTTGGGGGCCGGACGAGCAGTACTTC CASSWGPDEQYF
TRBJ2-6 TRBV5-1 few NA TGCGCCAGCAGCTTAGTCGGAGGGAGACTCTCTGGGGCCAACGTCCTGACTTTC CASSLVGGRLSGANVLTF
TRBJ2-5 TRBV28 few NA TGTGCCAGCAGTTTTAGGAGCGGGTCCGGGACCCAGTACTTC CASSFRSGSGTQYF
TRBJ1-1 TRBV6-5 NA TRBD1 TGTGCCTCTTCCCCCCTGGACAGGGGGACTGAAGCTTTCTTT CASSPLDRGTEAFF
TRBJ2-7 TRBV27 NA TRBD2 TGTGCCAGCAGTCGAAACCTAGCGGGGAGCTCCTACGAGCAGTACTTC CASSRNLAGSSYEQYF
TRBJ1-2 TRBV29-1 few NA TGCAGCGGGGCGTGGGGGGACGGCTACACCTTC CSGAWGDGYTF
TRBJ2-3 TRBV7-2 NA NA TGTGCCAGCAGCTTACCTGTTTACGGGGCAACAGATACGCAGTATTTT CASSLPVYGATDTQYF
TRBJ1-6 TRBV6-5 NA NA TGTGCCAGCAGCGTACAGGGCTCTACTTCACCCCTCCACTTT CASSVQGSTSPLHF
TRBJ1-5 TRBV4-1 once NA TGCGCCAGCAGCCAGGCTGACATGGGATTTTATAGCAATCAGCCCCAGCATTTT CASSQADMGFYSNQPQHF
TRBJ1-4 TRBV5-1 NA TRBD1 TGCGCCAGCAGCAGCACAGGGGGCAGAGGGGAAAAACTGTTTTTT CASSSTGGRGEKLFF
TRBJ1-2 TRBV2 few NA TGTGCCAGCAGTAGAGCTAACTATGGCTACACCTTC CASSRANYGYTF
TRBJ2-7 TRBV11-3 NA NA TGTGCCAGCAGCTTACGTTCAGGACAGAACTACGAGCAGTACTTC CASSLRSGQNYEQYF
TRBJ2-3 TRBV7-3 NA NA TGTGCCAGCAGCGCCTCAGGGGCCCTTCGCACAGATACGCAGTATTTT CASSASGALRTDTQYF
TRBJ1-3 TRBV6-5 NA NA TGTGCCAGCAGCCCCAGAGGTAGCTCTGGAAACACCATATATTTT CASSPRGSSGNTIYF
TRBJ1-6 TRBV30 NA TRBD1 TGTGCCTGGAGAAACAATCCAGGGGGCGGGGGTTCACCCCTCCACTTT CAWRNNPGGGGSPLHF
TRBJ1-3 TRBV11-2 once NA TGTGCCAGCAGCTTAGAAAATTCTCTAACTGGAAACACCATATATTTT CASSLENSLTGNTIYF
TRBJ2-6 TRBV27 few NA TGTGCCACGGGATTTAGGACTCAGAGAGCTGGGGCCAACGTCCTGACTTTC CATGFRTQRAGANVLTF
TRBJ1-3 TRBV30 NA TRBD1 TGTGCCTGGAGTGTTTTGGGACAGCCACTTTCCTCTGGAAACACCATATATTTT CAWSVLGQPLSSGNTIYF
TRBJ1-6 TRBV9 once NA TGTGCCAGCAGCGTAGTGGAGGGTCATAATTCACCCCTCCACTTT CASSVVEGHNSPLHF
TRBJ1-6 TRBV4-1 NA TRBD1 TGCGCCAGCAGCCATCCCGACAGGGTGGGTTCACCCCTCCACTTT CASSHPDRVGSPLHF
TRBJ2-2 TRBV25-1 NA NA TGTGCCAGCAGTGACGCGGCAGGGATCACCGGGGAGCTGTTTTTT CASSDAAGITGELFF
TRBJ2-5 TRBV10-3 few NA TGTGCCATCAGTGAGAGAGGGGAAGAGACCCAGTACTTC CAISERGEETQYF
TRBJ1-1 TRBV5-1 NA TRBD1 TGCGCCAGCAGCTCCCAGACAGGGAGAAGAGACACTGAAGCTTTCTTT CASSSQTGRRDTEAFF
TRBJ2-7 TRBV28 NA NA TGTGCCAGCAGTTCCTCCGGGGCCTCCTCCTACGAGCAGTACTTC CASSSSGASSYEQYF
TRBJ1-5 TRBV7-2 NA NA TGTGCCAGCAGCTTGATGGGGCCCCAGCATTTT CASSLMGPQHF
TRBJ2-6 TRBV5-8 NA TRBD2 TGTGCCAGCAGCTCACCCCCCCGGGAGGAGGAGGGGGCCAACGTCCTGACTTTC CASSSPPREEEGANVLTF
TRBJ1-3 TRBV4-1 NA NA TGCGCCAGCAGCCAAGATGTGGGGGCGCTTGGAAACACCATATATTTT CASSQDVGALGNTIYF
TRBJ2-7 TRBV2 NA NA TGTGCCAGCAGTTCGGGACACCGTCCGTCCTACGAGCAGTACTTC CASSSGHRPSYEQYF
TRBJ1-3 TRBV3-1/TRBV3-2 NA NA TGTGCCAGCAGCCAATCGACAGGAAACACCATATATTTT CASSQSTGNTIYF
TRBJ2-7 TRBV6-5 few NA TGTGCCAGCAGTTCCGGGTTCTCCTACGAGCAGTACTTC CASSSGFSYEQYF
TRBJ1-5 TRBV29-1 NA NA TGCAGCGTCAGGGACAATTACAATCAGCCCCAGCATTTT CSVRDNYNQPQHF
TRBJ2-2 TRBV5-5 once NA TGTGCCAGCAGCTTTCTTGGGGGAGAAGGCACCGGGGAGCTGTTTTTT CASSFLGGEGTGELFF
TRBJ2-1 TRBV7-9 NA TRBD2 TGTGCCAGCAGCTCACCCGGACTAGCGGGGGGCAATGAGCAGTTCTTC CASSSPGLAGGNEQFF
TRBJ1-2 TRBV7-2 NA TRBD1 TGTGCCAGCAGCATCCGACAGGGGGCCCTCTATGGCTACACCTTC CASSIRQGALYGYTF
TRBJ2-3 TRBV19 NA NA TGTGCCAGTAGTATCCTAGCAGCCAGGGCAGATACGCAGTATTTT CASSILAARADTQYF
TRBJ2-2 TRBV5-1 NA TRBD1 TGCGCCAGCAGAATAACGGGACAGGGGACCGGGGAGCTGTTTTTT CASRITGQGTGELFF
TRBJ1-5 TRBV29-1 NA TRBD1 TGCAGCGTTGGATGGGACAGTGATCAGCCCCAGCATTTT CSVGWDSDQPQHF
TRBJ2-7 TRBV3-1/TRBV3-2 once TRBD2 TGTGCCAGCAGTCTCGACGCGGGGGGTGACGACGAGCAGTACTTC CASSLDAGGDDEQYF
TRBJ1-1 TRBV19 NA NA TGTGCCCCAACGGGGGACCTGAACACTGAAGCTTTCTTT CAPTGDLNTEAFF
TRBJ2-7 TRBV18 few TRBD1 TGTGCCAGCTCACTAAGAAAACTTGGACAGGGCAACGAGCAGTACTTC CASSLRKLGQGNEQYF
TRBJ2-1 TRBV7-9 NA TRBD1 TGTGCCAGCAGCCGTGGGACAGGGGTGAATAATGAGCAGTTCTTC CASSRGTGVNNEQFF
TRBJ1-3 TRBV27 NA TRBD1 TGTGCCAGCAGCACAGGGGGCCGTGGAAACACCATATATTTT CASSTGGRGNTIYF